The rows below give T cell receptor beta chains drawn from one sample of a study of cytomegalovirus exposure and HLA in healthy donors. Sequenced by immunoSEQ multiplex PCR; TCRdb stores in-frame clones only, minus some. Of 200,000 to 300,000 clones in the sample, around four fifths were seen once. The sample was PBMCs. These receptor sequences come from a middle-aged woman in good health and CMV-seropositive. Both conserved end residues are part of each CDR3. The D gene is left open where the match is weak. For some rows the clone size is stated as once, few or many, or as a class when expanded; others skip it.

DNA,CDR3,V,size,J,D
TGTGCCAGCAGTTTCCTTACCTTCCGGGACTCTCATAATGAGCAGTTCTTC,CASSFLTFRDSHNEQFF,TRBV28,.,TRBJ2-1,.
TGTGCCAGCAGCTTAGTAGGCGGGACAGGGGTGAGGGAGCAGTACTTC,CASSLVGGTGVREQYF,TRBV7-8,few,TRBJ2-7,TRBD1
TGTGCCTGGAGTGTCGGGGGGGTGACTGAAGCTTTCTTT,CAWSVGGVTEAFF,TRBV30,.,TRBJ1-1,.
TGTGCCAGCAGCGTATCGGACAGGGCGCTAGCCAAAAACATTCAGTACTTC,CASSVSDRALAKNIQYF,TRBV5-4,few,TRBJ2-4,TRBD1
TGCAGCTCAAATCGGGGTGAAGAGACCCAGTACTTC,CSSNRGEETQYF,TRBV29-1,few,TRBJ2-5,.
TGTGCCAGCAGCTTAGGACTAGCTCACAGCGGGGAGCTGTTTTTT,CASSLGLAHSGELFF,TRBV5-6,.,TRBJ2-2,TRBD2
TGTGCCAGCAGCAAATACAGGGGTACTAATGAAAAACTGTTTTTT,CASSKYRGTNEKLFF,TRBV7-2,.,TRBJ1-4,TRBD1
TGTGCCAGCAGCTTAGGCGGGAGCAGATCCTACGAGCAGTACTTC,CASSLGGSRSYEQYF,TRBV7-2,.,TRBJ2-7,TRBD2
TGTGCCAGCAGCTTAGCTCTACTAGCGGGAGGCACAGATACGCAGTATTTT,CASSLALLAGGTDTQYF,TRBV11-3,.,TRBJ2-3,TRBD2
TGTGCCAGTACCGCGGGGGCGCGGGAAAAACTGTTTTTT,CASTAGAREKLFF,TRBV19,once,TRBJ1-4,.
TGTGCCAGCAGTTTAGGGGGGGGAGGCACCGGGGAGCTGTTTTTT,CASSLGGGGTGELFF,TRBV28,.,TRBJ2-2,TRBD2
TGTGCCAGCAGCCGAACTACCCCCTCCTATGGCTACACCTTC,CASSRTTPSYGYTF,TRBV5-6,.,TRBJ1-2,.
TGTGCCAGCTCACCACCCCGGACACGATTGAACAATGAGCAGTTCTTC,CASSPPRTRLNNEQFF,TRBV18,.,TRBJ2-1,.
TGTGCCAGCAGCTTAGGGTGGAGTAGCACAGATACGCAGTATTTT,CASSLGWSSTDTQYF,TRBV7-8,.,TRBJ2-3,.
TGTGCCAGCGACAGAGACGAGTCCTACGAGCAGTACTTC,CASDRDESYEQYF,TRBV6-1,.,TRBJ2-7,.
TGTGCCAGCAGGCCGACAGGTTTTTACACAGATACGCAGTATTTT,CASRPTGFYTDTQYF,TRBV28,.,TRBJ2-3,.
TGTGCCAGCCAGTCTAGCGGGATGGCCGGGGAGCTGTTTTTT,CASQSSGMAGELFF,TRBV18,.,TRBJ2-2,TRBD2
TGTACCAGCAGTGTAACCGGGACAAACACAGATACGCAGTATTTT,CTSSVTGTNTDTQYF,TRBV25-1,.,TRBJ2-3,.
TGTGCCAGCAGCGCCACGGCCCGATCGGGAGGCTACACCTTC,CASSATARSGGYTF,TRBV7-9,.,TRBJ1-2,.
.,CASTSGTDTQYF,TRBV27,.,TRBJ2-3,.
TGTGCCAGCAGCCCCTTCCCCCAGGAGGCAGAGACCCAGTACTTC,CASSPFPQEAETQYF,TRBV11-2,.,TRBJ2-5,.
TGTGCCAGCAGCTTAGCAATACCTGGACAGGGCCTCAACCAATACGAGCAGTACTTC,CASSLAIPGQGLNQYEQYF,TRBV7-2,.,TRBJ2-7,TRBD1
TGTGCCAGTAGTAATGCGGAGACTAATGAAAAACTGTTTTTT,CASSNAETNEKLFF,TRBV19,.,TRBJ1-4,.
TGTGCCAGTTCGAGGACAGGGGGGCCCGACACTGAGACCCAGTACTTC,CASSRTGGPDTETQYF,TRBV19,.,TRBJ2-5,TRBD1
TGTGCCAGCAGCTACCTCGGGGAAGAGACCCAGTACTTC,CASSYLGEETQYF,TRBV5-4,.,TRBJ2-5,.